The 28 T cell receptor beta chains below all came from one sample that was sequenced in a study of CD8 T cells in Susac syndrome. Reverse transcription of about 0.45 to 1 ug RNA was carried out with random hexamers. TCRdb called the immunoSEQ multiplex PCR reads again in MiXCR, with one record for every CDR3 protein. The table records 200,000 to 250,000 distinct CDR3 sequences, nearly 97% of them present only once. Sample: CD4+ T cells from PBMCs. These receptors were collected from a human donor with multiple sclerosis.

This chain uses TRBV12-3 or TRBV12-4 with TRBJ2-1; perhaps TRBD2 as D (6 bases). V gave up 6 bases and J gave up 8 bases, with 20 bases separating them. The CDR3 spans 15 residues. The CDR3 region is CASSRARLVGDEQFF. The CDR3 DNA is TGTGCCAGCAGCAGAGCTCGACTAGTAGGCGATGAGCAGTTCTTC.

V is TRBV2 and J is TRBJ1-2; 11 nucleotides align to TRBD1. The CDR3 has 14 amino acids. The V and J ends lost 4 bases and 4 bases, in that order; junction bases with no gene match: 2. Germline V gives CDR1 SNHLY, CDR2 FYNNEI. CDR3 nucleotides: TGTGCCAGCAGTGGGACAGGGGGCGTCTATGGCTACACCTTC. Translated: CASSGTGGVYGYTF.

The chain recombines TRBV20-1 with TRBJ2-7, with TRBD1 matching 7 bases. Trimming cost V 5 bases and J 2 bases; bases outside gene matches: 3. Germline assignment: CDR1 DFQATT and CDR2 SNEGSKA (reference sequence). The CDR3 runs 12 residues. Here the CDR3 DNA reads TGCAGTGCTTCGACAGGGCCCTACGAGCAGTACTTC. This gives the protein CSASTGPYEQYF.

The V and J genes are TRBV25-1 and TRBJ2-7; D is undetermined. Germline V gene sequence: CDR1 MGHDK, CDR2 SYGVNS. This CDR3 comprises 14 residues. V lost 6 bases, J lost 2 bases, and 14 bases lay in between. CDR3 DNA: TGTGCCAGCAGGAAATGGGCACCTACCTACGAGCAGTACTTC. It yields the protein CASRKWAPTYEQYF.

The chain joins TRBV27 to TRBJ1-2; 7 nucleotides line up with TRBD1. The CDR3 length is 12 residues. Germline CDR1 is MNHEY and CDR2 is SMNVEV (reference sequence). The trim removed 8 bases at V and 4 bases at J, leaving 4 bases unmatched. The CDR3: CASRDSLYGYTF. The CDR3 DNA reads TGTGCCAGCCGGGACAGCCTCTATGGCTACACCTTC.

CDR3 protein: CAWSSRTNTEAFF. The CDR3 bases are TGTGCCTGGAGTTCCAGGACGAACACTGAAGCTTTCTTT. The chain uses TRBV30 and TRBJ1-1; D is uncertain. Trimming pared 2 bases from V and 1 base from J, leaving 8 bases between. CDR1 GTSNPN and CDR2 SVGIG come from the germline V gene (reference sequence). CDR3 length equals 13 residues.

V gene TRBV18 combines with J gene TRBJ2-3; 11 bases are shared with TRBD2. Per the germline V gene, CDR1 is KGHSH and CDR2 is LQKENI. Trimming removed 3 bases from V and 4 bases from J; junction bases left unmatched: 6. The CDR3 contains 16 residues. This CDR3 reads CASSPQLAGASDTQYF. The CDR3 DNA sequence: TGTGCCAGCTCACCCCAACTAGCGGGGGCCTCAGATACGCAGTATTTT.

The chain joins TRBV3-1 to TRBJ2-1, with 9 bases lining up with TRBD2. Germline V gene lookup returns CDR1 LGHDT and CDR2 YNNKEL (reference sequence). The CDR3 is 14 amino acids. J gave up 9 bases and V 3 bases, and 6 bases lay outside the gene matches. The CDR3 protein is CASSHRGTSSEQFF. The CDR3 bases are TGTGCCAGCAGCCATCGTGGGACTAGCAGTGAGCAGTTCTTC.

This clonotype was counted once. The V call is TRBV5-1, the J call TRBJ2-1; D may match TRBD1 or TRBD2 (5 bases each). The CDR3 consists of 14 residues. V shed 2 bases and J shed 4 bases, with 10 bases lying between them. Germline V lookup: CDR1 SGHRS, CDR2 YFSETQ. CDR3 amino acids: CASSFRDAYNEQFF. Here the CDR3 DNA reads TGCGCCAGCAGCTTCCGGGACGCTTACAATGAGCAGTTCTTC.

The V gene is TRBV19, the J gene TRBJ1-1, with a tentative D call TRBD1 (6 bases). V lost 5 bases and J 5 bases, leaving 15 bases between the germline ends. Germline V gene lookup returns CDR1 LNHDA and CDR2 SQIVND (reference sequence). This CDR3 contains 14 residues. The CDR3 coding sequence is TGTGCCAGTAGTCCCGGCAGGGGCGTGACTGAAGCTTTCTTT. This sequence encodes CASSPGRGVTEAFF.

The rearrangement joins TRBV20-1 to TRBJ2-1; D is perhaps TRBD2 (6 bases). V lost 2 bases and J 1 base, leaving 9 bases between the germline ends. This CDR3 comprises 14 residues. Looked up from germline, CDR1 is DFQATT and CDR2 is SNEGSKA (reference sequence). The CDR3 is CSARPSVSYNEQFF. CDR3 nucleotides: TGCAGTGCTAGACCTAGCGTATCCTACAATGAGCAGTTCTTC.

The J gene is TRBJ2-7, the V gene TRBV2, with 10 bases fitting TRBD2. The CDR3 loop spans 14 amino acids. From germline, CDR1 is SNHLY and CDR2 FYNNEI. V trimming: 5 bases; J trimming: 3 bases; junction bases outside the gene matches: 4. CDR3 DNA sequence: TGTGCCAGCAGTAGACTAGCGGGCGGCTACGAGCAGTACTTC. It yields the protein CASSRLAGGYEQYF.

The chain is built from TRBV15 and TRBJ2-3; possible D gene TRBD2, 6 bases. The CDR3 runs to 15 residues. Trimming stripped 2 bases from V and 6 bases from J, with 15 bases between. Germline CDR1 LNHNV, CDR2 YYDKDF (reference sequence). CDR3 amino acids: CATSRSGLERDTQYF. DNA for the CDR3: TGTGCCACCAGCAGATCGGGACTCGAGAGGGATACGCAGTATTTT. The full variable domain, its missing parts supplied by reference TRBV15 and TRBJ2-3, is DAMVIQNPRYQVTQFGKPVTLSCSQTLNHNVMYWYQQKSSQAPKLLFHYYDKDFNNEADTPDNFQSRRPNTSFCFLDIRSPGLGDTAMYLCATSRSGLERDTQYFGPGTRLTVL.

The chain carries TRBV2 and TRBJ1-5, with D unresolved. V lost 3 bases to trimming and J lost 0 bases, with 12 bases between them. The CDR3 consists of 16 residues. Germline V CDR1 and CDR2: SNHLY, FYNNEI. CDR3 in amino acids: CASSDGQSHSNQPQHF. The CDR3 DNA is TGTGCCAGCAGTGATGGCCAGAGCCATAGCAATCAGCCCCAGCATTTT.

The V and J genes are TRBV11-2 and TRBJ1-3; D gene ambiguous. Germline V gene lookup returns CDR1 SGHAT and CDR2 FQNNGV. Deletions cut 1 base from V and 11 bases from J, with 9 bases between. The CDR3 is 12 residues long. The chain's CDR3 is CASSLVARAIYF. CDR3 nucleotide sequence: TGTGCCAGCAGCTTAGTCGCGAGGGCCATATATTTT. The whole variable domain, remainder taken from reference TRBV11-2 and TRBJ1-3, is EAGVAQSPRYKIIEKRQSVAFWCNPISGHATLYWYQQILGQGPKLLIQFQNNGVVDDSQLPKDRFSAERLKGVDSTLKIQPAKLEDSAVYLCASSLVARAIYFGEGSWLTVV.

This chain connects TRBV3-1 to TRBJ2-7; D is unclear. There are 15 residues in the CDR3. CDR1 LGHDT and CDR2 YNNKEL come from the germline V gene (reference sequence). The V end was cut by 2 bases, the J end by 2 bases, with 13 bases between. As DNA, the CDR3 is TGTGCCAGCAGCCAACAGGCTACAACGACCTACGAGCAGTACTTC. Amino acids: CASSQQATTTYEQYF.

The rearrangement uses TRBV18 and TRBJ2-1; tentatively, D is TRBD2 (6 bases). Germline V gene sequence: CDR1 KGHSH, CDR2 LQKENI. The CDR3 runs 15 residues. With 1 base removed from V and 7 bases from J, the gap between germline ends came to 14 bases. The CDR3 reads CASSPLLAAENEQFF. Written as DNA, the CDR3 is TGTGCCAGCTCACCACTACTAGCAGCGGAAAATGAGCAGTTCTTC.

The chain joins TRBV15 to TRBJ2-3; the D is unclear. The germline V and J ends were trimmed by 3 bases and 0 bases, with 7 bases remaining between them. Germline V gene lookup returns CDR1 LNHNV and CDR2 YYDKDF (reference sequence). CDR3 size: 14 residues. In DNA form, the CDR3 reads TGTGCCACCAGCAGGCCCCACAGCACAGATACGCAGTATTTT. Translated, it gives CATSRPHSTDTQYF.

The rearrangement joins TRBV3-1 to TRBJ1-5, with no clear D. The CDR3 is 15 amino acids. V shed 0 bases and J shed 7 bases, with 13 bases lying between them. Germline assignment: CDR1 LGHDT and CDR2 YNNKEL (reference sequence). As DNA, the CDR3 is TGTGCCAGCAGCCAAGAGGGTTGGGCAAACCAGCCCCAGCATTTT. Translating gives CASSQEGWANQPQHF. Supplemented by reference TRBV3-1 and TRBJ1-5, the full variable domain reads DTAVSQTPKYLVTQMGNDKSIKCEQNLGHDTMYWYKQDSKKFLKIMFSYNNKELIINETVPNRFSPKSPDKAHLNLHINSLELGDSAVYFCASSQEGWANQPQHFGDGTRLSIL.

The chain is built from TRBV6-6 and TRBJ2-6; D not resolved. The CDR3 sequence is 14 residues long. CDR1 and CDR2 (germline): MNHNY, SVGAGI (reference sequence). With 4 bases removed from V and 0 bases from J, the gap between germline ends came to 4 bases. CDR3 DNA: TGTGCCAGCAGTTCAATCTCTGGGGCCAACGTCCTGACTTTC. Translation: CASSSISGANVLTF.

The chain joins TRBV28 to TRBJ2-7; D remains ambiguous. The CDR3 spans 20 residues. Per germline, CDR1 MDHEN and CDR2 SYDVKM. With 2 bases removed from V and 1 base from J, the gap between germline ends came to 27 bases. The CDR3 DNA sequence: TGTGCCAGCAGTTTACACCTGGACCCCCGTGGTTTGGTACTGTCCTACGAGCAGTACTTC. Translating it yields CASSLHLDPRGLVLSYEQYF.

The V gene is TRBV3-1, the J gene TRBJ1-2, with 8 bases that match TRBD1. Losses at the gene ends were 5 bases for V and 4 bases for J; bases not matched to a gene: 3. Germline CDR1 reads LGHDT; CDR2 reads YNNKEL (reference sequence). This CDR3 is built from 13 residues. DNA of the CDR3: TGTGCCAGCAGCACGGGACAGGTCTATGGCTACACCTTC. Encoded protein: CASSTGQVYGYTF. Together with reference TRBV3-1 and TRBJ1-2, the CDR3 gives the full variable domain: DTAVSQTPKYLVTQMGNDKSIKCEQNLGHDTMYWYKQDSKKFLKIMFSYNNKELIINETVPNRFSPKSPDKAHLNLHINSLELGDSAVYFCASSTGQVYGYTFGSGTRLTVV.

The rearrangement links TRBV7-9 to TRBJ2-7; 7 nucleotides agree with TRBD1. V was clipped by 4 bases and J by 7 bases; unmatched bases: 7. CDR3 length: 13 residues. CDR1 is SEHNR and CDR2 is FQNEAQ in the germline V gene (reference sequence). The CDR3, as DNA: TGTGCCAGCAGCTCCGACAGGGTAGGGGAGCAGTACTTC. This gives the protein CASSSDRVGEQYF.

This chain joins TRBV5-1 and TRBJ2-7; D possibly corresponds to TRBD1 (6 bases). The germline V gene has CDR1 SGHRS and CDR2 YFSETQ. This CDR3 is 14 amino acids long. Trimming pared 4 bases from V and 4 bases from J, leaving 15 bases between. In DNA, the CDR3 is TGCGCCAGCAGCGACGCGCAGGGGACATACGAGCAGTACTTC. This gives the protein CASSDAQGTYEQYF.

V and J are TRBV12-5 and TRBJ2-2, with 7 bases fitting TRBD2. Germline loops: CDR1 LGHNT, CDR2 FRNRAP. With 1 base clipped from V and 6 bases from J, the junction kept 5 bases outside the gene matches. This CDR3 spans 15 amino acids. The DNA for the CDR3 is TGTGCTAGTGGTTTGGGGACTAGTTTGTCCGGGGAGCTGTTTTTT. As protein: CASGLGTSLSGELFF.

The CDR3 region is CASSQGQGWYYGYTF. DNA of the CDR3: TGTGCCAGCAGCCAGGGACAGGGATGGTACTATGGCTACACCTTC. The chain is built from TRBV5-4 and TRBJ1-2; 9 bases fit TRBD1. The CDR3 runs to 15 residues. V shed 4 bases and J 3 bases; nucleotides not matched to a gene: 7. In germline, CDR1 is SGHNT, CDR2 YYREEE (reference sequence).

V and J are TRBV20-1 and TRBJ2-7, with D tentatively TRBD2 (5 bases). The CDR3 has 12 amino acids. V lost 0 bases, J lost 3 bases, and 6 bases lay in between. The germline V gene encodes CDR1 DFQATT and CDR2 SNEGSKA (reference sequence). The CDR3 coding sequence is TGCAGTGCTAGAGATGCGGGCTACGAGCAGTACTTC. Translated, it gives CSARDAGYEQYF.

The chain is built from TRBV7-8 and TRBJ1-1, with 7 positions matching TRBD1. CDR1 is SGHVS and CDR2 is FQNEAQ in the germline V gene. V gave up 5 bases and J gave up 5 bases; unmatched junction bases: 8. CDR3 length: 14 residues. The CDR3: CASSGYRGGTEAFF. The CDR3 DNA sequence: TGTGCCAGCAGCGGATACAGGGGCGGAACTGAAGCTTTCTTT.